This is a list of T cell receptor beta chains from one sample in a study of T cells in Graves' hyperthyroidism and ophthalmopathy. TCRdb reprocessed the multiplex PCR reads with MiXCR, giving one entry per CDR3 protein. The sample contains around 600,000 distinct CDR3 sequences, 13% to 15% of which appear only once. Sequenced input: blood. Receptors originate from a woman aged 18-29 years with Graves' ophthalmopathy. Both conserved end residues are part of each CDR3. The D gene is left open where the match is weak. Expanded clones get a size class; other rows say once, few or many, or leave the size out.

D gene: TRBD1
V gene: TRBV3-1
J gene: TRBJ2-5
clone size: NA
CDR3 DNA: TGTGCCAGCAGCCAAGGTGGACAGGGTATCCAAGAGACCCAGTACTTC
CDR3 protein: CASSQGGQGIQETQYF

D gene: TRBD1
V gene: TRBV27
J gene: TRBJ1-6
clone size: many
CDR3 DNA: TGTGCCAGCCGCGTGGGGACAGGGAATTCACCCCTCCACTTT
CDR3 protein: CASRVGTGNSPLHF

D gene: NA
V gene: TRBV27
J gene: TRBJ2-1
clone size: few
CDR3 DNA: TGTGCCAGCAGTACGACAGTCTACAATGAGCAGTTCTTC
CDR3 protein: CASSTTVYNEQFF

D gene: TRBD2
V gene: TRBV2
J gene: TRBJ2-7
clone size: many
CDR3 DNA: TGTGCCAGCAGGGAACCGGGACTAGCGGGAGAAGAAGACTCCTACGAGCAGTACTTC
CDR3 protein: CASREPGLAGEEDSYEQYF

D gene: NA
V gene: TRBV6-1
J gene: TRBJ1-6
clone size: few
CDR3 DNA: TGTGCCAGCAGAGGGGCTACCCCGAACAATTCACCCCTCCACTTT
CDR3 protein: CASRGATPNNSPLHF

D gene: TRBD2
V gene: TRBV19
J gene: TRBJ2-4
clone size: NA
CDR3 DNA: TGTGCCAGTAGTATCCCGGGACTAGCGGGGATAGCCAAAAACATTCAGTACTTC
CDR3 protein: CASSIPGLAGIAKNIQYF

D gene: NA
V gene: TRBV6-2/TRBV6-3
J gene: TRBJ1-1
clone size: many
CDR3 DNA: TGTGCCAGCAGTTACACCATTTTCGCTGAAGCTTTCTTT
CDR3 protein: CASSYTIFAEAFF

D gene: TRBD1
V gene: TRBV20-1
J gene: TRBJ1-3
clone size: many
CDR3 DNA: TGCAGTGCTAGGGGAGGACAGGGTTTTGCTCGGGACACCATATATTTT
CDR3 protein: CSARGGQGFARDTIYF

D gene: TRBD2
V gene: TRBV7-6
J gene: TRBJ2-2
clone size: NA
CDR3 DNA: TGTGCCAGCAGCTCCCGGGGACTAGCGGGAGGCCAGAACACCGGGGAGCTGTTTTTT
CDR3 protein: CASSSRGLAGGQNTGELFF

D gene: NA
V gene: TRBV5-1
J gene: TRBJ2-7
clone size: many
CDR3 DNA: TGCGCCAGCAGCCTCGGGCTGGGGGTCTACGAGCAGTACTTC
CDR3 protein: CASSLGLGVYEQYF

D gene: TRBD2
V gene: TRBV11-3
J gene: TRBJ2-1
clone size: many
CDR3 DNA: TGTGCCAGCAGCGCCTCCGGGACTAGCCTAATTCCTGAGCAGTTCTTC
CDR3 protein: CASSASGTSLIPEQFF

D gene: NA
V gene: TRBV7-9
J gene: TRBJ2-1
clone size: NA
CDR3 DNA: TGCGCCAGCAGCCAAGTCGGGGCCCACAATGAGCAGTTCTTC
CDR3 protein: CASSQVGAHNEQFF

D gene: TRBD2
V gene: TRBV7-2
J gene: TRBJ2-3
clone size: many
CDR3 DNA: TGTGCCAGCAGCTTATACGTAGGCGGGAGTAAAGATACGCAGTATTTT
CDR3 protein: CASSLYVGGSKDTQYF

D gene: NA
V gene: TRBV6-2/TRBV6-3
J gene: TRBJ1-2
clone size: many
CDR3 DNA: TGTGCCAGCAGTTATTACAGTGGCGGCTACACCTTC
CDR3 protein: CASSYYSGGYTF

D gene: NA
V gene: TRBV5-1
J gene: TRBJ1-1
clone size: many
CDR3 DNA: TGCGCCAGCAGCTTGGGCACACACGAAGCTTTCTTT
CDR3 protein: CASSLGTHEAFF

D gene: TRBD2
V gene: TRBV29-1
J gene: TRBJ2-2
clone size: many
CDR3 DNA: TGCAGCGTTTATCTAGACGGACTAGCGGGAGAAGACACCGGGGAGCTGTTTTTT
CDR3 protein: CSVYLDGLAGEDTGELFF

D gene: TRBD1
V gene: TRBV7-2
J gene: TRBJ1-2
clone size: few
CDR3 DNA: TGTGCCAGCAGCCAGACAGGGTCACTTGGCTACACCTTC
CDR3 protein: CASSQTGSLGYTF

D gene: TRBD1
V gene: TRBV6-1
J gene: TRBJ2-2
clone size: NA
CDR3 DNA: TGTGCCAGCAGCCAGACAGGGCCGACCGGGGAGCTGTTTTTT
CDR3 protein: CASSQTGPTGELFF

D gene: TRBD1
V gene: TRBV27
J gene: TRBJ2-2
clone size: NA
CDR3 DNA: TGTGCCAGCAGCCCCGGGACAGGGATAAGGGGGGAGCTGTTTTTT
CDR3 protein: CASSPGTGIRGELFF

D gene: NA
V gene: TRBV4-2
J gene: TRBJ2-7
clone size: few
CDR3 DNA: TGTGCCAGCAGCCAAGTCTCCCCCGCCAGCTCCTACGAGCAGTACTTC
CDR3 protein: CASSQVSPASSYEQYF

D gene: NA
V gene: TRBV7-2
J gene: TRBJ1-1
clone size: few
CDR3 DNA: TGTGCCAGCAGCCATGGACGGGGGGTCGAGGACACTGAAGCTTTCTTT
CDR3 protein: CASSHGRGVEDTEAFF

D gene: TRBD2
V gene: TRBV6-1
J gene: TRBJ2-7
clone size: many
CDR3 DNA: TGTGCCAGCAGCCGTGGACTAGCGGGAGTAATCGAGCAGTACTTC
CDR3 protein: CASSRGLAGVIEQYF

D gene: NA
V gene: TRBV2
J gene: TRBJ2-3
clone size: many
CDR3 DNA: TGTGCCAGCAGTGAAGCGGGGTTTCCCGCCTCGGGCACAGATACGCAGTATTTT
CDR3 protein: CASSEAGFPASGTDTQYF

D gene: TRBD2
V gene: TRBV7-8
J gene: TRBJ2-5
clone size: many
CDR3 DNA: TGTGCCAGCAGCTCCGGGACGGGAGGGACCCAGTACTTC
CDR3 protein: CASSSGTGGTQYF

D gene: TRBD2
V gene: TRBV20-1
J gene: TRBJ2-2
clone size: NA
CDR3 DNA: TGCAGTGCTCCTGACCGACTAGCAAGCGGGGAGCTGTTTTTT
CDR3 protein: CSAPDRLASGELFF

D gene: NA
V gene: TRBV6-2/TRBV6-3
J gene: TRBJ2-7
clone size: few
CDR3 DNA: TGTGCCAGCACTAAGGGTTCGACTTACGAGCAGTACTTC
CDR3 protein: CASTKGSTYEQYF

D gene: TRBD1
V gene: TRBV24-1
J gene: TRBJ1-1
clone size: many
CDR3 DNA: TGTGCCACCCGAACAGGGGATGGGGACACTGAAGCTTTCTTT
CDR3 protein: CATRTGDGDTEAFF

D gene: NA
V gene: TRBV5-5
J gene: TRBJ2-5
clone size: NA
CDR3 DNA: TGTGCCAGCAGCTATGGTGGAGTCTCCCAAGAGACCCAGTACTTC
CDR3 protein: CASSYGGVSQETQYF

D gene: TRBD1
V gene: TRBV12-3/TRBV12-4
J gene: TRBJ2-1
clone size: NA
CDR3 DNA: TGTGCCAGCAGCAGGACAGGGGGCCCCGATGAGCAGTTCTTC
CDR3 protein: CASSRTGGPDEQFF

D gene: TRBD1
V gene: TRBV20-1
J gene: TRBJ2-1
clone size: NA
CDR3 DNA: TGCAGTGCTAGCGGCGTAGCGGACAGGGGGGAGTACAATGAGCAGTTCTTC
CDR3 protein: CSASGVADRGEYNEQFF

D gene: NA
V gene: TRBV6-2/TRBV6-3
J gene: TRBJ1-2
clone size: many
CDR3 DNA: TGTGCCAGCAGTCGGACGGAGACGCTTTATGGCTACACCTTC
CDR3 protein: CASSRTETLYGYTF

D gene: TRBD1
V gene: TRBV7-9
J gene: TRBJ1-2
clone size: many
CDR3 DNA: TGCGCCAGCAGTCGGGACAGTTATGGCTACACCTTC
CDR3 protein: CASSRDSYGYTF

D gene: TRBD2
V gene: TRBV7-8
J gene: TRBJ2-3
clone size: many
CDR3 DNA: TGTGCCAGCAGCCTAGGCGGGCGGGAGCGCACAGATACGCAGTATTTT
CDR3 protein: CASSLGGRERTDTQYF

D gene: NA
V gene: TRBV6-6
J gene: TRBJ1-2
clone size: many
CDR3 DNA: TGTGCCAGCAGTTACCCACGCGGATCGGATAACTATGGCTACACCTTC
CDR3 protein: CASSYPRGSDNYGYTF

D gene: NA
V gene: TRBV20-1
J gene: TRBJ2-1
clone size: many
CDR3 DNA: TGCAGTGCTAGCGGCATGAGCTCCTACAATGAGCAGTTCTTC
CDR3 protein: CSASGMSSYNEQFF

D gene: TRBD1
V gene: TRBV7-9
J gene: TRBJ2-7
clone size: many
CDR3 DNA: TGTGCCAGCAGCTTAGGAGGGGACAGTCTCTACGAGCAGTACTTC
CDR3 protein: CASSLGGDSLYEQYF

D gene: TRBD1
V gene: TRBV11-2
J gene: TRBJ2-7
clone size: many
CDR3 DNA: TGTGCCAGCAGCTGGGACAGGGGGAGCTACGAGCAGTACTTC
CDR3 protein: CASSWDRGSYEQYF

D gene: NA
V gene: TRBV27
J gene: TRBJ2-7
clone size: many
CDR3 DNA: TGTGCCAGCAGTTTAAACGCCTACTACGAGCAGTACTTC
CDR3 protein: CASSLNAYYEQYF

D gene: TRBD1
V gene: TRBV12-3/TRBV12-4
J gene: TRBJ1-5
clone size: NA
CDR3 DNA: TGTGCCAGCAGTCGAAGGACAGGGGGCCCCAATCAGCCCCAGCATTTT
CDR3 protein: CASSRRTGGPNQPQHF

D gene: NA
V gene: TRBV7-8
J gene: TRBJ2-1
clone size: NA
CDR3 DNA: TGTGCCAGCAGCGCGGAGGCAGGGAACTACAATGAGCAGTTCTTC
CDR3 protein: CASSAEAGNYNEQFF

D gene: TRBD2
V gene: TRBV19
J gene: TRBJ2-7
clone size: NA
CDR3 DNA: TGTGCCAGTAGTACGGCTAGCGGGAGATCTGAATGGGGCTCCTACGAGCAGTACTTC
CDR3 protein: CASSTASGRSEWGSYEQYF

D gene: TRBD1
V gene: TRBV12-5
J gene: TRBJ2-6
clone size: few
CDR3 DNA: TGTGCTAGTGGTTTGCAGGTGACAGGGCCTTACTCTGGGGCCAACGTCCTGACTTTC
CDR3 protein: CASGLQVTGPYSGANVLTF

D gene: TRBD2
V gene: TRBV9
J gene: TRBJ2-7
clone size: many
CDR3 DNA: TGTGCCAGCAGCGTAGAAGCTAGCGGGTCCCCCTACGAGCAGTACTTC
CDR3 protein: CASSVEASGSPYEQYF

D gene: NA
V gene: TRBV11-2
J gene: TRBJ2-1
clone size: NA
CDR3 DNA: TGTGCCAGCAGCTTACAAGCGGTCTCCTACAATGAGCAGTTCTTC
CDR3 protein: CASSLQAVSYNEQFF

D gene: TRBD1
V gene: TRBV10-2
J gene: TRBJ1-5
clone size: many
CDR3 DNA: TGCGCCAGCAGTTTCCAGGGGGTTAGAGGCAATCAGCCCCAGCATTTT
CDR3 protein: CASSFQGVRGNQPQHF

D gene: NA
V gene: TRBV11-2
J gene: TRBJ2-5
clone size: many
CDR3 DNA: TGTGCCAGCAGCCCCCCCCACACGTGGGAGACCCAGTACTTC
CDR3 protein: CASSPPHTWETQYF

D gene: NA
V gene: TRBV11-2
J gene: TRBJ1-1
clone size: many
CDR3 DNA: TGTGCCAGCAGCTTAGGGGGCCCCGAGACTTTCTTT
CDR3 protein: CASSLGGPETFF

D gene: NA
V gene: TRBV12-5
J gene: TRBJ2-1
clone size: NA
CDR3 DNA: TGTGCTAGTGGCCCCCCCCAGTACGGGGGCTATGGTGAGCAGTTCTTC
CDR3 protein: CASGPPQYGGYGEQFF

D gene: NA
V gene: TRBV18
J gene: TRBJ2-2
clone size: NA
CDR3 DNA: TGTGCCAGCTCACCGCAACTCCAGGGGAACACCGGGGAGCTGTTTTTT
CDR3 protein: CASSPQLQGNTGELFF

D gene: NA
V gene: TRBV2
J gene: TRBJ2-1
clone size: many
CDR3 DNA: TGTGCCAGCAGTGCTTACCGGTCTGGGGGTGAGCAGTTCTTC
CDR3 protein: CASSAYRSGGEQFF

D gene: NA
V gene: TRBV6-1
J gene: TRBJ2-7
clone size: NA
CDR3 DNA: TGTGCCAGCAGTGACCCGTACTACTACGAGCAGTACTTC
CDR3 protein: CASSDPYYYEQYF

D gene: NA
V gene: TRBV7-9
J gene: TRBJ1-1
clone size: many
CDR3 DNA: TGTGCCAGCACGGCCAGCCCCTTTGAAGCTTTCTTT
CDR3 protein: CASTASPFEAFF

D gene: NA
V gene: TRBV7-9
J gene: TRBJ2-7
clone size: many
CDR3 DNA: TGTGCCAGCAGCTTAGGGGTTCGTCGCGGCTACGAGCAGTACTTC
CDR3 protein: CASSLGVRRGYEQYF

D gene: TRBD2
V gene: TRBV19
J gene: TRBJ2-5
clone size: NA
CDR3 DNA: TGTGCCAGTAGCTCACTAGCGGGAGGGAGAGAGACCCAGTACTTC
CDR3 protein: CASSSLAGGRETQYF

D gene: TRBD1
V gene: TRBV20-1
J gene: TRBJ1-6
clone size: few
CDR3 DNA: TGCAGTGCTAGAGTCTACCCCGGGACAGGGTATTCACCCCTCCACTTT
CDR3 protein: CSARVYPGTGYSPLHF

D gene: NA
V gene: TRBV6-1
J gene: TRBJ1-6
clone size: few
CDR3 DNA: TGTGCCACGGTCGACACCTATAATTCACCCCTCCACTTT
CDR3 protein: CATVDTYNSPLHF

D gene: NA
V gene: TRBV12-3/TRBV12-4
J gene: TRBJ1-6
clone size: many
CDR3 DNA: TGTGCCAGCAGTTTGGGTCAGGGTGTCGGAAATTCACCCCTCCACTTT
CDR3 protein: CASSLGQGVGNSPLHF

D gene: NA
V gene: TRBV19
J gene: TRBJ1-4
clone size: NA
CDR3 DNA: TGTGCCAGTACCCCATGGGGCACCCGTAATGAAAAACTGTTTTTT
CDR3 protein: CASTPWGTRNEKLFF

D gene: NA
V gene: TRBV12-3/TRBV12-4
J gene: TRBJ2-1
clone size: many
CDR3 DNA: TGTGCCAGCAGCCCCCAAAAGGACTACTCCTACAATGAGCAGTTCTTC
CDR3 protein: CASSPQKDYSYNEQFF